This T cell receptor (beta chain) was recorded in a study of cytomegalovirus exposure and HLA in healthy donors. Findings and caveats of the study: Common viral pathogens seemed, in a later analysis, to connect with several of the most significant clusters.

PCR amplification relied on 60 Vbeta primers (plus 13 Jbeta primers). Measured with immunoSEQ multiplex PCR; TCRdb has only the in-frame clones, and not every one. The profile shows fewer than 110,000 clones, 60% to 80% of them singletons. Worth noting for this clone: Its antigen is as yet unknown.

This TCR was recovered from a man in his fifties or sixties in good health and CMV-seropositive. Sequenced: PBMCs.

CDR3 in DNA: TGTGCCAGCAGTGACGAGGCGGGCTCGGCGAAAGATACGCAGTATTTT. This sequence encodes CASSDEAGSAKDTQYF. The rearrangement links TRBV6-4 to TRBJ2-3; the D gene is possibly TRBD2 (5 bases). The V gene's germline CDR1 is MRHNA and CDR2 SNTAGT. The CDR3 is made up of 16 amino acids. Deletions cut 2 bases from V and 5 bases from J, with 17 bases between.